The clone carrying this T cell receptor beta chain was observed a few times. Treatment indicated: randomized to nivolumab then ipilimumab (arm A) or the reverse (arm B). None of the patients previously received DNA-damaging chemotherapy. TCRdb's table, derived via immunoSEQ multiplex PCR, lists solely in-frame clones and lacks some. This sample has about 27,000 clones, with 70% to 85% found just once. The data belong to a study of sequential checkpoint blockade in melanoma. There are 20 residues in the CDR3. Trimming cost V 0 bases and J 5 bases; bases outside gene matches: 15. The specimen was CD8+ T cells sorted from blood (inferred from file names), collected from a patient given nivolumab and ipilimumab in sequence. V and J are TRBV23-1 and TRBJ2-2, with 10 bases matching TRBD2. TRBV23-1 is identified as an open reading frame with a role that is uncertain. The clonotype originates from a human donor with melanoma. The CDR3 nucleotides are TGCGCCAGCAGTCAATCGGACGGGACTAGCGTATTTGGTTGGACCGGGGAGCTGTTTTTT. This gives the protein CASSQSDGTSVFGWTGELFF.